This TCR beta chain comes out of a study of human T cells and chemical hapten exposure (dated by TCRdb to about 2021). At the level of the whole study: For sensitization, 2% DPC in acetone was applied to a roughly 2 cm by roughly 2 cm area of upper inner arm skin. Throughout the study period of 20 to 30 weeks, patients also received therapeutic DPC doses to the scalp every week. Patch testing was performed on the upper back with Finn chambers containing 0.01% DPC, and the patch tests were scored after 6 days according to International Contact Dermatitis Research Group standards. Alopecia areata with under or over 50% scalp involvement, alopecia totalis and alopecia universalis were represented in the patient cohort, which was mostly female. Libraries were pooled for sequencing, and per-sample TCR yields varied mainly because of small differences in library volumes within the pool. Peripheral blood TCR repertoire changes were tracked in vivo in alopecia patients during primary and secondary sensitization to the hapten diphenylcyclopropenone (DPC). Blood samples were taken from patients before sensitization (week 0) and at 2, 6 and about 24 weeks after DPC sensitization. About 30 alopecia patients provided blood for TCR sequencing at one to four time points (pre-sensitization, 2, 6 and 24 weeks).

The CDR3 has 17 amino acids, counting the end cysteine and phenylalanine. The retained sequence is limited to the CDR3, 51 bases, with the frame set at the first base. The germline V gene encodes CDR1 MNHEY and CDR2 SMNVEV (reference sequence). The V and J ends are trimmed by 4 bases and 8 bases, leaving 25 bases between them. What the work shows at the level of the full study, not this receptor alone: A positive correlation was found between the number of PT1 expanded TCRs and patch test score, with significance reached at thresholds 8, 16 and 32 but not 4. All patients had alopecia, a presumed autoimmune disease, so their immune response might differ from that of healthy individuals. DPC sensitization did not change how many TCRs were above 1 in 1000 frequency, and no evidence was found of alterations in global repertoire structure. Compared with pre-sensitization or healthy control sets, expanded TCRs formed significantly more large CDR3 similarity clusters, which is consistent with antigen-driven responses. Repeated subsampling changed both the strength of the expansion versus patch-test correlation and the threshold at which the correlation became significant.

This sample's time point label indicates: pre-sensitization, week 0. Taken with the paper, the label for treatment or condition translates to: therapeutic diphenylcyclopropenone sensitization with weekly scalp DPC. At every patch-test visit, the blood draw took place before the patch test was put on. Eligible patients were aged 18 to 70, diagnosed with alopecia, deemed suitable for DPC therapy, and excluded if pregnant. Unfractionated whole blood was collected in Tempus Blood RNA tubes, and total RNA was extracted from that blood. Many counts were recorded for this clonotype. Its antigen target is currently unknown. No base quality values were provided; no much bigger clone lies one nucleotide off. Library preparation used RACE. The sample was run on a NextSeq 500. Library preparation attached unique molecular identifiers to individual cDNA molecules for quantitative, reproducible TCR counting. For every blood RNA sample, sequencing covered both the TCR alpha and TCR beta chains. Per the authors' processing: Samples had a median of approximately 93,000 TCRs, with a range from roughly 20,000 to 700,000. The Decombinator software suite was used to annotate V, J and CDR3 in the TCR reads. For the PS versus PT1 abundance plots, all samples were subsampled to the same number of TCRs (28,000). Expanded TCRs were defined as absent before sensitization and observed at least eight times at the 2-week time point. TCRdb applied fastp at Q25 and MiXCR to the public reads, then kept only in-frame beta chains. Rows are unified per CDR3 protein, each entry keeping the most common DNA and genes. TCRdb, not the original authors, processed these V and J calls. This sample is represented by 350,000 to 400,000 distinct CDR3 sequences; more than 4.5% of them were singletons. The ten largest account for 2.6% of the sample.

The V and J genes are TRBV27 and TRBJ2-3, with TRBD2 perhaps the D gene, on 5 matching bases. The sequences come from whole blood, collected in connection with sensitization to the hapten diphenylcyclopropenone (DPC). The receptor was derived from a woman aged 50 to 65 with alopecia areata. Some clones in this sample may be carry-over from other donors' samples. DNA sequence: TGTGCCAGCAGTTCATTAACCATCGCCCCCCAGGCGGGTACGCAGTATTTT. Its coded protein is CASSSLTIAPQAGTQYF.